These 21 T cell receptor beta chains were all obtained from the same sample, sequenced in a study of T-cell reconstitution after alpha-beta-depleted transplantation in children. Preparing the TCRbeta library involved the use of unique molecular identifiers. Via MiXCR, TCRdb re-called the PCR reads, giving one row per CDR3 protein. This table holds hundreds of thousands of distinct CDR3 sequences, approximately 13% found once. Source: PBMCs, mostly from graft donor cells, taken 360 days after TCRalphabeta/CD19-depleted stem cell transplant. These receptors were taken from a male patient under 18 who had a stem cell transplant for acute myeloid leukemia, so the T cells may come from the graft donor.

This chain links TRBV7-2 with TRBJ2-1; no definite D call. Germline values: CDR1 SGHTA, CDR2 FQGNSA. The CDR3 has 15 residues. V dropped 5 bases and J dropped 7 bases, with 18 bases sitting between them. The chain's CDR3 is CASSRRFLGENEQFF. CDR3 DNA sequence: TGTGCCAGCAGCCGCCGGTTTCTTGGGGAAAATGAGCAGTTCTTC.

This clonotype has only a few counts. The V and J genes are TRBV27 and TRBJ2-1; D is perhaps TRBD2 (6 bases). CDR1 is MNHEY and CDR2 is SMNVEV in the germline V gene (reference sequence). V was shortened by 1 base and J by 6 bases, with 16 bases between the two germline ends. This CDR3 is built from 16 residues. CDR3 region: CASSLLGGWIGNEQFF. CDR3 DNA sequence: TGTGCCAGCAGTTTATTGGGGGGATGGATAGGCAATGAGCAGTTCTTC.

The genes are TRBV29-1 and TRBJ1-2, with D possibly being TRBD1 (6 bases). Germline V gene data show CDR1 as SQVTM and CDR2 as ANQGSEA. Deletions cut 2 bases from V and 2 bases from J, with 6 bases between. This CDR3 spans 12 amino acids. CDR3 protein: CSVETGNYGYTF. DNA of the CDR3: TGCAGCGTTGAAACAGGGAACTATGGCTACACCTTC. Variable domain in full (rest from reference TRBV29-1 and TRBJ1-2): SAVISQKPSRDICQRGTSLTIQCQVDSQVTMMFWYRQQPGQSLTLIATANQGSEATYESGFVIDKFPISRPNLTFSTLTVSNMSPEDSSIYLCSVETGNYGYTFGSGTRLTVV.

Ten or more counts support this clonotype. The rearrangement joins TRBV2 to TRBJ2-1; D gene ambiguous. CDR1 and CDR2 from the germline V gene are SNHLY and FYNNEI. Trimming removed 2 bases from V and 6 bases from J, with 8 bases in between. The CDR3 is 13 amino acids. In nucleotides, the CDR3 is TGTGCCAGCAGTGAAATCTCGACCAATGAGCAGTTCTTC. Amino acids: CASSEISTNEQFF.

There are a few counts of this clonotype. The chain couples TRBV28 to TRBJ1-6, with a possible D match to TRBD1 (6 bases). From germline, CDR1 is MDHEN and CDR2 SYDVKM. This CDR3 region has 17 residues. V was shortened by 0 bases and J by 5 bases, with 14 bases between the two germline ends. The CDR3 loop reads CASSLWGRGVDNSPLHF. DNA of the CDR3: TGTGCCAGCAGTTTATGGGGGAGGGGGGTGGATAATTCACCCCTCCACTTT.

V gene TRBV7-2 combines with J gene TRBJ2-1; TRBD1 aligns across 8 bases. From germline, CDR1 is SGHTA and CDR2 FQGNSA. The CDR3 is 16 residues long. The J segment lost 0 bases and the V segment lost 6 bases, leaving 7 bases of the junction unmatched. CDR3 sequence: CASSRWTGSSYNEQFF. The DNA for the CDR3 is TGTGCCAGCAGTCGTTGGACAGGGAGCTCCTACAATGAGCAGTTCTTC.

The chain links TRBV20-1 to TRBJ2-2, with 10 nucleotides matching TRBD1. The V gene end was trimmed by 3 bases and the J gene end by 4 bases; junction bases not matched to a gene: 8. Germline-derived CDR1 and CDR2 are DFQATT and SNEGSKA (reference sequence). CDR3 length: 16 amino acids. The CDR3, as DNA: TGCAGTGCTAGTACCCCGGACAGGGGGATCACCGGGGAGCTGTTTTTT. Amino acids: CSASTPDRGITGELFF.

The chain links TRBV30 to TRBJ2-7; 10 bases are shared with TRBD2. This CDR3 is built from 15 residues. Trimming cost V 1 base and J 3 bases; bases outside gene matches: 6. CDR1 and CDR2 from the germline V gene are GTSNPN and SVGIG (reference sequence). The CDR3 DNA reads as TGTGCCTGGAGTGGGACTAGCGGTTTTGACTACGAGCAGTACTTC. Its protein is CAWSGTSGFDYEQYF.

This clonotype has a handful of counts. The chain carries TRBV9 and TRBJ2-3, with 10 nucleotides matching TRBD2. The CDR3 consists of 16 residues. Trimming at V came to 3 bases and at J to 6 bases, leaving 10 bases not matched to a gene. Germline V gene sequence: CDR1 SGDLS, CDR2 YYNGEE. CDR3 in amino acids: CASSGISGRAADTQYF. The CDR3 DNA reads TGTGCCAGCAGCGGGATAAGCGGGAGGGCCGCCGATACGCAGTATTTT.

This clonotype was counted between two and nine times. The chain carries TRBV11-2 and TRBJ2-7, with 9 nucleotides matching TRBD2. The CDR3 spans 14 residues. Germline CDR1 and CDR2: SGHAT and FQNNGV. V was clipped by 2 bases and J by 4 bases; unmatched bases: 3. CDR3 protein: CASSLTSGLYEQYF. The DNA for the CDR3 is TGTGCCAGCAGCTTAACTAGCGGGCTATACGAGCAGTACTTC.

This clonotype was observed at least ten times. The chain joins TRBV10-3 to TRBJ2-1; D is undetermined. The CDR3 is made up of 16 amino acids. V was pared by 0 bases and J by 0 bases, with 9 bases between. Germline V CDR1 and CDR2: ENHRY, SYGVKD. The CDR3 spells CAISESGSLSYNEQFF. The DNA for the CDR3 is TGTGCCATCAGTGAGTCCGGCAGCCTCTCCTACAATGAGCAGTTCTTC.

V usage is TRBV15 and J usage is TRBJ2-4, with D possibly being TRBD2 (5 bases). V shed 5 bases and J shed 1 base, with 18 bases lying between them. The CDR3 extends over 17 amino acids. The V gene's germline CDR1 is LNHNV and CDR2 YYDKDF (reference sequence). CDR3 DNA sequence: TGTGCCACCAGCTCGCGGCAGCGGACGTTGGCCAAAAACATTCAGTACTTC. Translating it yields CATSSRQRTLAKNIQYF. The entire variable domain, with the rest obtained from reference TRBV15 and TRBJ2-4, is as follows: DAMVIQNPRYQVTQFGKPVTLSCSQTLNHNVMYWYQQKSSQAPKLLFHYYDKDFNNEADTPDNFQSRRPNTSFCFLDIRSPGLGDTAMYLCATSSRQRTLAKNIQYFGAGTRLSVL.

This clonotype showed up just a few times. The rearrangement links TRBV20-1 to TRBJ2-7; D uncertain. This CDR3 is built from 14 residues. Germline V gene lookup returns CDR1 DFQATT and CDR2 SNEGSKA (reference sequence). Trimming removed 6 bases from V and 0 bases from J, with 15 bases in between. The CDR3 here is CSAPVATPSYEQYF. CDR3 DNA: TGCAGTGCCCCCGTCGCGACACCCTCCTACGAGCAGTACTTC.

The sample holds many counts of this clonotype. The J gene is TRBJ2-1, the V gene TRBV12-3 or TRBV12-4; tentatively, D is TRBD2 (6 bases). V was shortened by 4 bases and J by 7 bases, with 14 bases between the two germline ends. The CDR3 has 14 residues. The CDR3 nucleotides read TGTGCCAGCAGTTGGGAGGTGGGGGGTAATGAGCAGTTCTTC. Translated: CASSWEVGGNEQFF.

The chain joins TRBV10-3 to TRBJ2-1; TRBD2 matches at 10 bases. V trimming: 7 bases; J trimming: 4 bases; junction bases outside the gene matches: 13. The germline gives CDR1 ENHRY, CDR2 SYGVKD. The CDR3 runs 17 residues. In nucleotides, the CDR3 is TGTGCCATCACCCAACGGCCTAGCGGGAGAAAGTACAATGAGCAGTTCTTC. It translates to CAITQRPSGRKYNEQFF.

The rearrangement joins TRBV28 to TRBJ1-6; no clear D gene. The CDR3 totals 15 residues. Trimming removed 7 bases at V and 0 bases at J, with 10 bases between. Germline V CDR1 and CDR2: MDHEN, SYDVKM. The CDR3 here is CASTPPYSYNSPLHF. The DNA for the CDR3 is TGTGCCAGCACCCCTCCCTACTCCTATAATTCACCCCTCCACTTT.

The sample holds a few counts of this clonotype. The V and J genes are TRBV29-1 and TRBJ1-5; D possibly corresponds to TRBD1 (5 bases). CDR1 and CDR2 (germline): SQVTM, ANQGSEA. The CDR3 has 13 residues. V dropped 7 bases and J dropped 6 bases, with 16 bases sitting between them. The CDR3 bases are TGCAGCGCCCTCTTGGGGGGTAGTCAGCCCCAGCATTTT. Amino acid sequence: CSALLGGSQPQHF.

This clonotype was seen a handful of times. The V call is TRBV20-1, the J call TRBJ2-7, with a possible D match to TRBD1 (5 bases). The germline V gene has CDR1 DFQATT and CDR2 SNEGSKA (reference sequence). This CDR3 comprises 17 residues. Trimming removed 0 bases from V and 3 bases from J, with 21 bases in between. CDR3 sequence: CSARDGARVYRNYEQYF. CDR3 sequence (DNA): TGCAGTGCTAGAGATGGGGCCAGGGTATACCGGAACTACGAGCAGTACTTC.

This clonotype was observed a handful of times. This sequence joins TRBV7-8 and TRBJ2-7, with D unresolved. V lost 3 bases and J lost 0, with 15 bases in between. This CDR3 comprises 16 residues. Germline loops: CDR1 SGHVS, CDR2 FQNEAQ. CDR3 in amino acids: CASSLIRPTYSYEQYF. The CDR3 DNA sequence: TGTGCCAGCAGCTTGATACGACCGACCTACTCCTACGAGCAGTACTTC.

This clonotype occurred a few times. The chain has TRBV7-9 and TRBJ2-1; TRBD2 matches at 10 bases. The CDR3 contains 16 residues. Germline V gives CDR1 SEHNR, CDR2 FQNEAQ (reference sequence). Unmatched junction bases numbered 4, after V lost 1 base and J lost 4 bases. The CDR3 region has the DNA TGTGCCAGCAGCTTAGATCGGACTAGCGGATACAATGAGCAGTTCTTC. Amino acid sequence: CASSLDRTSGYNEQFF.

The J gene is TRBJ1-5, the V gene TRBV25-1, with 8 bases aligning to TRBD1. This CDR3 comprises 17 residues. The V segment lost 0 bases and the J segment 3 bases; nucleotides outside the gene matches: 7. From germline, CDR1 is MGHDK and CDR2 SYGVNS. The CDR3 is CASSEYAQTGVNQPQHF. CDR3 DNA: TGTGCCAGCAGTGAATATGCCCAGACAGGGGTCAATCAGCCCCAGCATTTT.